This T cell receptor (beta chain) was documented in a study of blood T cell repertoires in COVID-19. Across the study: Samples taken during acute and convalescent COVID-19 were collected in the United States, Italy and Spain. The cDNA or gDNA used as material had been derived from T cells, B-cell-depleted T cells, or PBMCs.

The CDR3 consists of 16 residues. Methods used by the authors: Reference gene primer amplification in the assay estimated nucleated cell counts. Repertoires were generated with immunoSEQ multiplex PCR, while TCRdb's copy carries only in-frame clones and drops some. That table supplies the V and J calls and clone size; D and trimming were determined from the DNA. In the table there are about 360,000 clones, approximately 86% of which are singletons. Sequenced material: peripheral blood. The rearrangement joins TRBV7-5 to TRBJ2-3; the table's TRBD2 call for D was not verified on the DNA. TRBV7-5 is a known pseudogene. The sequence was collected from a woman aged 55 to 70 with COVID-19, enrolled during active disease. The CDR3 loop is CARSPGTSGGADTQYF. The CDR3 coding sequence is TGTGCCAGAAGCCCTGGGACTAGCGGGGGGGCAGATACGCAGTATTTT.